Presented here are 18 T cell receptor beta chains from one specimen sequenced in a study of Ad26.COV2.S vaccination and SARS-CoV-2 variants. Some clones are missing from TCRdb's copy, which holds only in-frame ones; the method was immunoSEQ multiplex PCR. Here the sample spans some 340,000 clones, more than 70% being singletons. Treatment noted: about 20 received Ad26.COV2.S at low or high dose, single or two shots; 5 received placebo; per-sample allocation not given. Repertoires come from day 63 after the first vaccine or placebo injection. Sequenced material: peripheral blood, taken in a trial of Ad26.COV2.S vaccine versus placebo. These receptors were collected from a person between 18 and 65 years old who received the Ad26.COV2.S COVID-19 vaccine or a placebo.

This chain uses TRBV6-5 with TRBJ2-5; 7 bases agree with TRBD1. Germline CDR1 is MNHEY and CDR2 is SVGAGI. J was trimmed by 5 bases and V by 4 bases; bases with no gene match: 10. The CDR3 is made up of 15 amino acids. The CDR3 sequence is CASSSPGTVGETQYF. DNA for the CDR3: TGTGCCAGCAGTTCACCCGGGACAGTAGGGGAGACCCAGTACTTC.

The chain couples TRBV7-2 to TRBJ1-2; D is possibly TRBD1 (5 bases). CDR1 and CDR2 (germline): SGHTA, FQGNSA. Trimming shortened V by 3 bases and J by 8 bases, and 25 bases separated the two germline ends. The CDR3 extends over 17 amino acids. The CDR3 loop is CASSFDRLWGGSLGYTF. The DNA of the CDR3 is TGTGCCAGCAGCTTTGACCGACTTTGGGGCGGCTCACTCGGCTACACCTTC.

This clone was picked up a small number of times. The rearrangement uses TRBV5-1 and TRBJ2-2; 7 nucleotides match TRBD1. Germline CDR1 SGHRS, CDR2 YFSETQ. The CDR3 is made up of 16 amino acids. V shed 1 base, J shed 1 base, and the junction held 4 bases outside the gene matches. The CDR3 sequence: CASSLRDSKNTGELFF. CDR3 in DNA: TGCGCCAGCAGCTTGCGGGACAGCAAGAACACCGGGGAGCTGTTTTTT.

The gene calls are TRBV29-1 and TRBJ1-2, with TRBD1 as a possible D gene (5 bases). Trimming pared 5 bases from V and 7 bases from J, leaving 17 bases between. The CDR3 covers 13 residues. Germline CDR1 reads SQVTM; CDR2 reads ANQGSEA. The CDR3: CSVSSGGRGGYTF. Here the CDR3 DNA reads TGCAGCGTTTCAAGTGGGGGACGTGGTGGCTACACCTTC.

The genes are TRBV5-4 and TRBJ2-7; 9 nucleotides agree with TRBD1. Trimming at V came to 4 bases and at J to 5 bases, leaving 10 bases not matched to a gene. CDR1 SGHNT and CDR2 YYREEE come from the germline V gene (reference sequence). The CDR3 consists of 15 residues. CDR3 nucleotides: TGTGCCAGCAGCCCCACCCGGGACAGGGTCCACGAGCAGTACTTC. This encodes CASSPTRDRVHEQYF.

This clone was seen just once. The V and J genes are TRBV30 and TRBJ1-5; TRBD1 aligns across 8 bases. Germline lookup yields CDR1 GTSNPN and CDR2 SVGIG (reference sequence). The V segment lost 8 bases and the J segment 4 bases; nucleotides outside the gene matches: 10. The CDR3 contains 14 residues. CDR3 loop: CATSPGGGNQPQHF. CDR3 DNA sequence: TGTGCCACGTCCCCAGGGGGCGGGAATCAGCCCCAGCATTTT.

The gene calls are TRBV19 and TRBJ2-1; no clear D. The V end was cut by 6 bases, the J end by 0 bases, with 9 bases between. The CDR3 has 14 amino acids. Per the germline V gene, CDR1 is LNHDA and CDR2 is SQIVND (reference sequence). CDR3 amino acids: CASRRMSSYNEQFF. In DNA, the CDR3 is TGTGCCAGTAGGAGGATGAGCTCCTACAATGAGCAGTTCTTC.

The V gene is TRBV7-2, the J gene TRBJ1-5; 8 bases fit TRBD1. Germline V CDR1 and CDR2: SGHTA, FQGNSA. Losses at the gene ends were 5 bases for V and 8 bases for J; bases not matched to a gene: 8. The CDR3 has 14 residues. The CDR3 sequence: CASSRDRGGEPQHF. DNA for the CDR3: TGTGCCAGCAGCCGCGACAGGGGCGGAGAGCCCCAGCATTTT.

This rearrangement joins TRBV9 to TRBJ2-2; TRBD1 aligns across 9 bases. This CDR3 has 17 residues. CDR1 and CDR2 (germline): SGDLS, YYNGEE. V dropped 4 bases and J dropped 0; count of bases not matched to a gene: 7. The DNA of the CDR3 is TGTGCCAGCAGCCTTATTACAGGGGGCCCGAACACCGGGGAGCTGTTTTTT. Protein sequence: CASSLITGGPNTGELFF.

This rearrangement joins TRBV9 to TRBJ1-2; no definite D call. The V gene lost 2 bases and the J gene lost 10 bases, with 24 bases spanning the gap. The CDR3 contains 16 residues. Germline CDR1 is SGDLS and CDR2 is YYNGEE. Here the CDR3 reads CASSVSRTDPYGLYTF. In DNA form, the CDR3 reads TGTGCCAGCAGCGTTTCTAGAACAGACCCTTACGGCCTCTACACCTTC.

The chain links TRBV4-2 to TRBJ1-1, with D possibly TRBD1 on 6 matching bases. V was clipped by 6 bases and J by 6 bases, with 17 bases between them. This CDR3 region has 14 residues. CDR1 LGHNA and CDR2 YNFKEQ come from the germline V gene. The CDR3 DNA sequence: TGTGCCAGCAGTCAGACAGGTCCGGGAGCTGAAGCTTTCTTT. Residues: CASSQTGPGAEAFF.

The CDR3 sequence is CASSYGWGQNDGYTF. The DNA of the CDR3 is TGTGCCAGCAGCTATGGGTGGGGGCAGAACGATGGCTACACCTTC. The chain has TRBV5-6 and TRBJ1-2, with D tentatively TRBD1 (6 bases). CDR3 length: 15 residues. V was cut by 3 bases and J by 6 bases, with 18 bases left in between. Germline CDR1 SGHDT, CDR2 YYEEEE.

The chain links TRBV7-2 to TRBJ1-6; no definite D call. The CDR3 loop spans 16 amino acids. Germline loops: CDR1 SGHTA, CDR2 FQGNSA. V was pared by 3 bases and J by 14 bases, with 23 bases between. CDR3 coding DNA: TGTGCCAGCAGCTTCATTAAGGGAACAATCGTTTCGGCCCTCCACTTT. Translation: CASSFIKGTIVSALHF.

V is TRBV25-1 and J is TRBJ2-3; the D is unclear. The CDR3 is 12 residues long. Trimming cost V 7 bases and J 4 bases, with 9 bases left between them. CDR1 and CDR2 (germline): MGHDK, SYGVNS. CDR3 in amino acids: CASTQNADTQYF. For the CDR3, the DNA is TGTGCCAGCACCCAGAATGCAGATACGCAGTATTTT.

The J gene is TRBJ1-3, the V gene TRBV27, with TRBD1 as a possible D gene (5 bases). The CDR3 spans 17 residues. The germline gives CDR1 MNHEY, CDR2 SMNVEV (reference sequence). Trimming removed 3 bases from V and 4 bases from J, with 19 bases in between. The CDR3 coding sequence is TGTGCCAGCAGTTTCCCAGAATCCAGGGAGTTGGGAAACACCATATATTTT. This gives the protein CASSFPESRELGNTIYF.

V is TRBV2 and J is TRBJ1-1, with 8 bases matching TRBD1. Germline CDR1 is SNHLY and CDR2 is FYNNEI. J was trimmed by 1 base and V by 5 bases; bases with no gene match: 6. The CDR3 sequence is 15 residues long. CDR3: CASSPGQEPNTEAFF. The CDR3 DNA reads TGTGCCAGCAGTCCGGGACAGGAACCGAACACTGAAGCTTTCTTT.

This sequence joins TRBV18 and TRBJ2-1, with 7 bases aligning to TRBD1. Germline V gives CDR1 KGHSH, CDR2 LQKENI. The CDR3 has 15 amino acids. Unmatched junction bases numbered 3, after V lost 4 bases and J lost 0 bases. CDR3: CASSQGQSSYNEQFF. Written as DNA, the CDR3 is TGTGCCAGCTCACAGGGACAGAGCTCCTACAATGAGCAGTTCTTC.

The V call is TRBV5-1, the J call TRBJ1-1; 7 bases map to TRBD1. Germline CDR1 SGHRS, CDR2 YFSETQ. The CDR3 is made up of 12 amino acids. The trim removed 4 bases at V and 8 bases at J, leaving 5 bases unmatched. CDR3 sequence reads: CASSLGQSEAFF. In DNA, the CDR3 is TGCGCCAGCAGCCTGGGACAGTCCGAAGCTTTCTTT.